Shown below are 17 T cell receptor beta chains from a single sample sequenced in a study of neurological immune-mediated disorders. TCRdb processed the 5' RACE reads anew with MiXCR; each CDR3 protein has one entry. This table has 77,000 or so distinct CDR3 sequences, around a tenth appearing once. The specimen was PBMCs. These receptors were collected from a man aged 50-60 years in good health.

This clonotype was seen more than once but under ten times. The rearrangement links TRBV19 to TRBJ2-7; D gene uncertain. The CDR3 loop spans 14 amino acids. V was shortened by 1 base and J by 0 bases, with 7 bases between the two germline ends. CDR1 and CDR2 (germline): LNHDA, SQIVND (reference sequence). The DNA for the CDR3 is TGTGCCAGTAGTATAGGATTAGTCTCCTACGAGCAGTACTTC. Amino acids: CASSIGLVSYEQYF.

This clonotype was seen at least ten times. The chain is built from TRBV27 and TRBJ2-1; 7 bases fit TRBD2. CDR3 size: 18 residues. Germline assignment: CDR1 MNHEY and CDR2 SMNVEV (reference sequence). The V gene end was trimmed by 1 base and the J gene end by 6 bases; junction bases not matched to a gene: 15. The CDR3: CASSLWTRVQTLGNEQFF. The CDR3 region has the DNA TGTGCCAGCAGTTTATGGACTAGGGTGCAGACCCTCGGCAATGAGCAGTTCTTC.

This clonotype was counted at least ten times. Here the CDR3 reads CASSGGQRETQYF. CDR3 DNA sequence: TGTGCCAGCAGCGGGGGACAGAGAGAGACCCAGTACTTC. The J gene is TRBJ2-5, the V gene TRBV7-8, with 7 bases that match TRBD1. J was trimmed by 4 bases and V by 5 bases; bases with no gene match: 4. The germline V gene has CDR1 SGHVS and CDR2 FQNEAQ. This CDR3 spans 13 amino acids. Complete variable domain (other parts from reference TRBV7-8 and TRBJ2-5): GAGVSQSPRYKVAKRGQDVALRCDPISGHVSLFWYQQALGQGPEFLTYFQNEAQLDKSGLPSDRFFAERPEGSVSTLKIQRTQQEDSAVYLCASSGGQRETQYFGPGTRLLVL.

This clonotype has at least ten counts. A read error may produce the germline difference seen at one junction end. This rearrangement joins TRBV20-1 to TRBJ1-2, with a weak D call TRBD1 (5 bases). This CDR3 has 13 residues. Per germline, CDR1 DFQATT and CDR2 SNEGSKA (reference sequence). This CDR3 reads CSARGAAKYGYTF. The DNA of the CDR3 is TGCAGTGCCAGAGGGGCAGCAAAGTATGGCTACACCTTC.

This clonotype showed up many times. V usage is TRBV3-1 and J usage is TRBJ1-2, with 9 bases lining up with TRBD1. CDR3 length: 15 residues. The V and J ends lost 3 bases and 2 bases, in that order; junction bases with no gene match: 4. Germline lookup yields CDR1 LGHDT and CDR2 YNNKEL (reference sequence). The CDR3 DNA sequence: TGTGCCAGCAGCCACTCACAGGGGGCAAACTATGGCTACACCTTC. Its translation is CASSHSQGANYGYTF.

Ten or more counts support this clonotype. The V call is TRBV5-1, the J call TRBJ2-5; D ambiguous. CDR1 is SGHRS and CDR2 is YFSETQ in the germline V gene. Between the trimmed V and J ends, which lost 0 bases and 2 bases, there was a span of 5 bases. There are 13 residues in the CDR3. The CDR3 sequence: CASSLDVQETQYF. As DNA, the CDR3 is TGCGCCAGCAGCTTGGATGTACAAGAGACCCAGTACTTC.

This clonotype was seen many times. The CDR3 is CATSEKRGAYNEQFF. Written as DNA, the CDR3 is TGTGCCACCAGTGAAAAGCGGGGCGCCTACAATGAGCAGTTCTTC. The chain couples TRBV24-1 to TRBJ2-1, with 7 nucleotides matching TRBD2. This CDR3 has 15 residues. V trimming: 4 bases; J trimming: 2 bases; junction bases outside the gene matches: 4. Germline V gene data show CDR1 as KGHDR and CDR2 as SFDVKD.

The J gene is TRBJ1-4, the V gene TRBV6-5; D gene unclear. V lost 8 bases to trimming and J lost 7 bases, with 17 bases between them. This CDR3 is built from 14 residues. The germline V gene has CDR1 MNHEY and CDR2 SVGAGI. Here the CDR3 reads CASSSSAMIEKLFF. As DNA, the CDR3 is TGTGCCAGCTCCTCCTCAGCAATGATTGAAAAACTGTTTTTT.

In this sample, this clonotype turned up many times. The gene calls are TRBV7-2 and TRBJ2-7; possible D gene TRBD2, 6 bases. Deletions cut 5 bases from V and 3 bases from J, with 14 bases between. This CDR3 is 14 amino acids long. Germline values: CDR1 SGHTA, CDR2 FQGNSA. This CDR3 is CASSAGRLNYEQYF. CDR3 nucleotides: TGTGCCAGCAGCGCGGGACGGCTAAACTACGAGCAGTACTTC.

This clonotype was recorded at least ten times. The V and J genes are TRBV27 and TRBJ1-1; D ambiguous. The length of the CDR3 is 15 residues. Trimming removed 1 base at V and 4 bases at J, with 13 bases between. CDR1 MNHEY and CDR2 SMNVEV come from the germline V gene (reference sequence). CDR3 nucleotide sequence: TGTGCCAGCAGTTTATTTCGGCTTCGGGGCACTGAAGCTTTCTTT. Its protein is CASSLFRLRGTEAFF.

This clonotype was seen at least ten times. V gene TRBV7-2 combines with J gene TRBJ2-3; D is ambiguous. V was pared by 1 base and J by 2 bases, with 7 bases between. The CDR3 spans 14 residues. In germline, CDR1 is SGHTA, CDR2 FQGNSA. The CDR3 spells CASSLGFTTDTQYF. The CDR3 region has the DNA TGTGCCAGCAGCTTAGGCTTTACCACAGATACGCAGTATTTT.

The chain couples TRBV12-3 or TRBV12-4 to TRBJ2-1; tentative D call: TRBD1 (5 bases). The germline V and J ends were trimmed by 5 bases and 7 bases, with 18 bases remaining between them. The CDR3 is made up of 15 amino acids. The CDR3 DNA follows: TGTGCCAGCAGTCCAGGGTCTACGGGTGGGAATGAGCAGTTCTTC. Translated: CASSPGSTGGNEQFF.

This clonotype has ten or more counts. This chain connects TRBV5-1 to TRBJ2-5, with D perhaps matching TRBD1 or TRBD2 (5 bases each). Trimming removed 7 bases from V and 3 bases from J, with 16 bases in between. Per the germline V gene, CDR1 is SGHRS and CDR2 is YFSETQ. The CDR3 length is 14 residues. The CDR3 spells CASSTSGTEETQYF. In DNA form, the CDR3 reads TGCGCCAGCTCCACCTCCGGGACGGAAGAGACCCAGTACTTC. Together with reference TRBV5-1 and TRBJ2-5, the CDR3 gives the full variable domain: KAGVTQTPRYLIKTRGQQVTLSCSPISGHRSVSWYQQTPGQGLQFLFEYFSETQRNKGNFPGRFSGRQFSNSRSEMNVSTLELGDSALYLCASSTSGTEETQYFGPGTRLLVL.

There are many counts of this clonotype. The chain uses TRBV10-2 and TRBJ2-7; 7 bases line up with TRBD2. The germline V gene encodes CDR1 WSHSY and CDR2 SAAADI. This CDR3 has 14 amino acids. The J segment lost 6 bases and the V segment lost 5 bases, leaving 10 bases of the junction unmatched. The CDR3 bases are TGCGCCAGCAGTATGAGGGGAGGGTCGGGCGAGCAGTACTTC. Translated, it gives CASSMRGGSGEQYF.

This clonotype came up many times. The chain joins TRBV27 to TRBJ2-7, with D tentatively TRBD1 (6 bases). Trimming shortened V by 5 bases and J by 4 bases, and 18 bases separated the two germline ends. Germline CDR1 reads MNHEY; CDR2 reads SMNVEV (reference sequence). The CDR3 is 15 amino acids. CDR3 in amino acids: CASSQRAGALYEQYF. For the CDR3, the DNA is TGTGCCAGCAGTCAGAGGGCAGGGGCTCTTTACGAGCAGTACTTC.

Ten or more counts support this clonotype. The chain couples TRBV6-4 to TRBJ2-1; the match to TRBD1 covers 7 bases. This CDR3 region has 16 residues. Germline V lookup: CDR1 MRHNA, CDR2 SNTAGT. The V gene end was trimmed by 8 bases and the J gene end by 1 base; junction bases not matched to a gene: 11. CDR3 residues: CASSRGLALSYNEQFF. Written as DNA, the CDR3 is TGTGCCAGCTCTAGGGGGCTAGCCCTTTCCTACAATGAGCAGTTCTTC.

In its sample, this clonotype was seen many times. This rearrangement joins TRBV10-3 to TRBJ2-6; 9 positions agree with TRBD1. Per germline, CDR1 ENHRY and CDR2 SYGVKD. V dropped 8 bases and J dropped 0; count of bases not matched to a gene: 5. The CDR3 length is 16 residues. CDR3 in amino acids: CAIGPTGGSGANVLTF. The CDR3 DNA reads as TGTGCCATCGGCCCGACAGGGGGCTCTGGGGCCAACGTCCTGACTTTC.